This TCR beta chain emerged from a study of T cell responses to AZD1222 COVID-19 vaccine. For this clone: Its specificity is unknown.

Study-wide points: The study found vaccine-associated CD4 TCRs spanning spike, dominant at 160-218 and 743-854. White British people made up most donors, females outnumbered males, and clonal diversity was possibly underestimated.

Germline CDR1 and CDR2: KGHSH and LQKENI. This CDR3 has 16 amino acids. The V and J ends lost 6 bases and 0 bases, in that order; junction bases with no gene match: 7. Only in-frame clones appear in the TCRdb table, and some are missing; sequencing was by immunoSEQ multiplex PCR. The table lists 150,000 to 200,000 clones, 92% of them singletons. The sample was peripheral blood, taken on day 0 of AZD1222 vaccination. This TCR was recovered from an adult in good health. This chain links TRBV18 with TRBJ1-3; 8 bases are shared with TRBD1. The CDR3 coding sequence is TGTGCCAGCTCGCGAGGACAGGGAACCTCTGGAAACACCATATATTTT. It translates to CASSRGQGTSGNTIYF.